These T cell receptor beta chains were read from a single sample in a study of cytomegalovirus exposure and HLA in healthy donors. Profiled with immunoSEQ multiplex PCR; TCRdb holds only in-frame clones, not every one. The data contain 150,000 to 200,000 clones, 65% to 70% of them singletons. The sample consisted of PBMCs. Receptor source: a woman between 18 and 29 years old in good health and CMV-seropositive. Each CDR3 is given with its conserved first and last residue. The order of the fields is J gene, V gene, clone size, D gene, CDR3 protein, CDR3 DNA. D genes are given only for firm matches. For some rows the clone size is stated as once, few or many, or as a class when expanded; others skip it.

TRBJ1-4	TRBV7-2	few	TRBD1	CASSPTGPNEKLFF	TGTGCCAGCAGTCCGACAGGGCCTAATGAAAAACTGTTTTTT
TRBJ1-2	TRBV7-2	NA	TRBD1	CASSLGGNDREGYGYTF	TGTGCCAGCAGCTTAGGTGGGAATGACAGGGAAGGCTATGGCTACACCTTC
TRBJ2-1	TRBV4-2	once	NA	CASSQDQSGFTYNEQFF	TGTGCCAGCAGCCAAGATCAAAGCGGCTTTACCTACAATGAGCAGTTCTTC
TRBJ1-5	TRBV6-6	once	NA	CASSNTGMQPQHF	TGTGCCAGCAGTAATACAGGGATGCAGCCCCAGCATTTT
TRBJ2-4	TRBV4-2	few	TRBD2	CASSPAGVNDIQYF	TGTGCCAGCAGCCCGGCGGGGGTGAATGACATTCAGTACTTC
TRBJ2-1	TRBV19	NA	NA	CASSIVPSFSEQFF	TGTGCCAGTAGTATCGTTCCTAGTTTCAGTGAGCAGTTCTTC
TRBJ1-2	TRBV19	once	TRBD1	CASTTGGYGYTF	TGTGCCAGTACTACAGGGGGCTATGGCTACACCTTC
TRBJ1-2	TRBV18	NA	NA	CASSPGPRPPYGYTF	TGTGCCAGCTCACCAGGGCCCCGACCTCCATATGGCTACACCTTC
TRBJ1-2	TRBV6-5	NA	TRBD1	CASGRDRDSNGYTF	TGTGCCAGCGGGAGAGACAGGGACTCTAATGGCTACACCTTC
TRBJ2-3	TRBV5-4	NA	NA	CASSLFASGTDTQYF	TGTGCCAGCAGCTTGTTTGCTAGCGGCACAGATACGCAGTATTTT
TRBJ1-1	TRBV7-9	few	NA	CASNVVAGTEAFF	TGTGCCAGCAACGTGGTGGCAGGGACTGAAGCTTTCTTT
TRBJ1-2	TRBV6-1	NA	TRBD1	CASSGQGMGYTF	TGTGCCAGCAGTGGACAGGGGATGGGCTACACCTTC
TRBJ2-2	TRBV5-1	NA	NA	CASSLARGVSTGELFF	TGCGCCAGCAGCTTGGCCCGCGGGGTCAGCACCGGGGAGCTGTTTTTT
TRBJ2-3	TRBV19	NA	TRBD2	CASARRGGNTDTQYF	TGTGCCAGCGCCCGTCGGGGGGGAAACACAGATACGCAGTATTTT
TRBJ2-3	TRBV6-5	NA	NA	CASTPLASHTDTQYF	TGTGCCAGCACCCCTTTAGCGAGCCACACAGATACGCAGTATTTT
TRBJ2-7	TRBV10-3	once	TRBD2	CAISTRGGEGYEQYF	TGTGCCATCAGCACACGCGGGGGGGAGGGCTACGAGCAGTACTTC